The next 8 T cell receptor beta chains were all read from a single sample in a study of T cell changes during pregnancy in multiple sclerosis. The method was immunoSEQ multiplex PCR; TCRdb's version includes in-frame clones alone and lacks a portion of them. The sample lists tens of thousands of clones; about 94% were seen once. The material was peripheral blood, obtained in the third trimester of pregnancy. All receptors derive from a female donor with multiple sclerosis, enrolled in a pregnancy study.

The rearrangement uses TRBV4-1 and TRBJ1-2; TRBD1 might be the D (6 bases). The length of the CDR3 is 15 residues. Germline V gene lookup returns CDR1 MGHRA and CDR2 YSYEKL. V was trimmed by 5 bases and J by 0 bases, leaving 13 bases between them. CDR3 nucleotide sequence: TGCGCCAGCAGCGAGGGGAGGGGGACTAACTATGGCTACACCTTC. Translation: CASSEGRGTNYGYTF.

This clone was detected only once. V is TRBV5-4 and J is TRBJ2-2, with 8 bases aligning to TRBD1. V shed 4 bases and J 1 base; nucleotides not matched to a gene: 6. The CDR3 sequence is 16 residues long. CDR1 is SGHNT, CDR2 YYREEE, per germline (reference sequence). This CDR3 is CASSKGQAMNTGELFF. The DNA for the CDR3 is TGTGCCAGCAGCAAGGGACAGGCAATGAACACCGGGGAGCTGTTTTTT.

V is TRBV7-9 and J is TRBJ2-5, with 7 bases that match TRBD1. This CDR3 comprises 14 residues. CDR1 and CDR2 from the germline V gene are SEHNR and FQNEAQ (reference sequence). After removal of 4 bases from V and 6 bases from J, the junction contained 8 bases not matched to a gene. The CDR3 region has the DNA TGTGCCAGCAGCTCCTCACAGGGGAAACAGACCCAGTACTTC. The encoded protein is CASSSSQGKQTQYF.

This chain connects TRBV10-3 to TRBJ2-3; 10 bases align to TRBD1. The CDR3 is 16 residues long. Germline V CDR1 and CDR2: ENHRY, SYGVKD. V was pared by 6 bases and J by 3 bases, with 9 bases of the junction left unmatched. This CDR3 is CAIREGDRGLTDTQYF. CDR3 in DNA: TGTGCCATCAGGGAGGGGGACAGGGGATTAACAGATACGCAGTATTTT.

This rearrangement joins TRBV7-2 to TRBJ2-2; D may be TRBD2 (6 bases). CDR3 length: 15 residues. Germline-derived CDR1 and CDR2 are SGHTA and FQGNSA. With 4 bases removed from V and 5 bases from J, the gap between germline ends came to 14 bases. The CDR3, as DNA: TGTGCCAGCAGCTCCCGGACGGGGGTTACCGGGGAGCTGTTTTTT. Its translation: CASSSRTGVTGELFF.

This chain joins TRBV7-2 and TRBJ2-2, with D possibly TRBD2 on 7 matching bases. Germline-derived CDR1 and CDR2 are SGHTA and FQGNSA. The CDR3 runs to 18 residues. V lost 1 base to trimming and J lost 1 base, with 16 bases between them. The CDR3 reads CASSLEGEGGGNTGELFF. The CDR3 DNA reads as TGTGCCAGCAGCTTAGAGGGGGAGGGCGGGGGGAACACCGGGGAGCTGTTTTTT.

The chain links TRBV2 to TRBJ1-3; D may be TRBD1 (5 bases). CDR3 length: 16 residues. V was shortened by 7 bases and J by 0 bases, with 16 bases between the two germline ends. Germline V gives CDR1 SNHLY, CDR2 FYNNEI. This CDR3 reads CASIRGIAGSGNTIYF. CDR3 coding DNA: TGTGCCAGCATCCGGGGGATAGCGGGCTCTGGAAACACCATATATTTT.

The chain combines TRBV9 with TRBJ1-3, with D maybe TRBD1 (6 bases). V lost 2 bases and J 2 bases, leaving 14 bases between the germline ends. Germline V gene sequence: CDR1 SGDLS, CDR2 YYNGEE. The CDR3 runs 16 residues. CDR3 coding DNA: TGTGCCAGCAGCGTTAGGGGGGAGGGCACTGGAAACACCATATATTTT. This gives the protein CASSVRGEGTGNTIYF.